This is a list of T cell receptor beta chains from one sample in a study of blood T cell repertoires in COVID-19. The data were produced by immunoSEQ multiplex PCR, yet TCRdb's version contains in-frame clones alone and is incomplete. The data show tens of thousands of clones, less than 90% seen once. Sequenced input: peripheral blood. The source of these receptors is a human donor in a cohort sampled during active COVID-19. Both conserved end residues are part of each CDR3. D genes are given only for firm matches. Clone size is given for some rows only: seen once, a few or many times, or a class if the clone is expanded.

J gene: TRBJ2-1; clone size: -; V gene: TRBV7-3; D gene: -; CDR3 DNA: TGTGCCAGCAGCCTGGACTTTACTTCGGGTGAGCAGTTCTTC; CDR3 protein: CASSLDFTSGEQFF
J gene: TRBJ1-6; clone size: -; V gene: TRBV11-2; D gene: -; CDR3 DNA: TGTGCCAGCAGCTTAGAGACAGGCTATTCACCCCTCCACTTT; CDR3 protein: CASSLETGYSPLHF
J gene: TRBJ2-2; clone size: -; V gene: TRBV29-1; D gene: TRBD1; CDR3 DNA: TGCAGCGCTAAATTCGACAGGGCCACCGGGGAGCTGTTTTTT; CDR3 protein: CSAKFDRATGELFF
J gene: TRBJ2-1; clone size: -; V gene: TRBV3-1/TRBV3-2; D gene: -; CDR3 DNA: TGTGCCAGCAGCCAATGGGCTACAGGGCACAATGAGCAGTTCTTC; CDR3 protein: CASSQWATGHNEQFF
J gene: TRBJ2-3; clone size: once; V gene: TRBV19; D gene: TRBD1; CDR3 DNA: TGTGCCAGTAGTATAGGGACAGGGCGGCGGGCCACAGATACGCAGTATTTT; CDR3 protein: CASSIGTGRRATDTQYF
J gene: TRBJ1-6; clone size: -; V gene: TRBV6-5; D gene: -; CDR3 DNA: TGTGCCAGCAACTACGAATCCACCCTCCACTTT; CDR3 protein: CASNYESTLHF
J gene: TRBJ2-7; clone size: -; V gene: TRBV2; D gene: TRBD1; CDR3 DNA: TGTGCCAGCAATGGACAGGTAACGGGCGAGCAGTACTTC; CDR3 protein: CASNGQVTGEQYF
J gene: TRBJ2-3; clone size: -; V gene: TRBV7-9; D gene: TRBD2; CDR3 DNA: TGTGCCAGCAGCCCTCCCCCTAGCGGGGGGTCCACAGATACGCAGTATTTT; CDR3 protein: CASSPPPSGGSTDTQYF
J gene: TRBJ1-5; clone size: few; V gene: TRBV2; D gene: -; CDR3 DNA: TGTGCCAGCAGTGCGGTATCTCAGCCCCAGCATTTT; CDR3 protein: CASSAVSQPQHF
J gene: TRBJ2-7; clone size: -; V gene: TRBV5-1; D gene: -; CDR3 DNA: TGCGCCAGCAGCCCGGACTCCCCCTACGAGCAGTACTTC; CDR3 protein: CASSPDSPYEQYF
J gene: TRBJ2-2; clone size: -; V gene: TRBV19; D gene: TRBD1; CDR3 DNA: TGTGCCAGTAGTCCCGGGACAGGGACCGGGGAGCTGTTTTTT; CDR3 protein: CASSPGTGTGELFF
J gene: TRBJ1-2; clone size: -; V gene: TRBV2; D gene: -; CDR3 DNA: TGTGCCAGCACCCCCCGATTGAACAGGGCTAATGGCTACACCTTC; CDR3 protein: CASTPRLNRANGYTF
J gene: TRBJ2-1; clone size: -; V gene: TRBV18; D gene: TRBD1; CDR3 DNA: TGTGCCAGCTCACCAGGACAGGGTTACAATGAGCAGTTCTTC; CDR3 protein: CASSPGQGYNEQFF
J gene: TRBJ2-7; clone size: -; V gene: TRBV20-1; D gene: -; CDR3 DNA: TGCAGTGCTATTACAGCATACGAGCAGTACTTC; CDR3 protein: CSAITAYEQYF
J gene: TRBJ2-4; clone size: -; V gene: TRBV10-3; D gene: -; CDR3 DNA: TGTGCCATCAGTGAGGGGGGGGCCAAAAACATTCAGTACTTC; CDR3 protein: CAISEGGAKNIQYF
J gene: TRBJ2-3; clone size: -; V gene: TRBV11-3; D gene: TRBD1; CDR3 DNA: TGTGCCAGCAGAAGGTCAGGGGGCAGAGATACGCAGTATTTT; CDR3 protein: CASRRSGGRDTQYF
J gene: TRBJ2-4; clone size: once; V gene: TRBV7-3; D gene: TRBD1; CDR3 DNA: TGTGCCAGCAGCATAGGCCCGACAGGGGGCTCTGTCAAAAACATTCAGTACTTC; CDR3 protein: CASSIGPTGGSVKNIQYF
J gene: TRBJ2-4; clone size: -; V gene: TRBV19; D gene: -; CDR3 DNA: TGTGCCACTTCCTCTGGGAGGTGGGCCAAAAACATTCAGTACTTC; CDR3 protein: CATSSGRWAKNIQYF
J gene: TRBJ1-2; clone size: -; V gene: TRBV7-2; D gene: TRBD1; CDR3 DNA: TGTGCCAGCAGCTTTTTGGGCTGGACAGGGTCTGGCTACACCTTC; CDR3 protein: CASSFLGWTGSGYTF
J gene: TRBJ2-1; clone size: -; V gene: TRBV6-4; D gene: -; CDR3 DNA: TGTGCCAGCAGTTCGGGTTTTGTGGGCAATGAGCAGTTCTTC; CDR3 protein: CASSSGFVGNEQFF
J gene: TRBJ2-4; clone size: -; V gene: TRBV19; D gene: -; CDR3 DNA: TGTGCCAGTAGTATTGACAGCCAAAACATTCAGTACTTC; CDR3 protein: CASSIDSQNIQYF
J gene: TRBJ1-4; clone size: -; V gene: TRBV4-1; D gene: -; CDR3 DNA: TGCGCCAGCAGCCTCAGACAGGAGCCTAATGAAAAACTGTTTTTT; CDR3 protein: CASSLRQEPNEKLFF
J gene: TRBJ2-5; clone size: -; V gene: TRBV4-1; D gene: -; CDR3 DNA: TGCGCCAGCAGCCAAGCCCCCGGGAGCAACCAAGAGACCCAGTACTTC; CDR3 protein: CASSQAPGSNQETQYF
J gene: TRBJ2-7; clone size: once; V gene: TRBV13; D gene: TRBD1; CDR3 DNA: TGTGCCAGCAGCTTAGGTGGGACAGGGGGCTACGAGCAGTACTTC; CDR3 protein: CASSLGGTGGYEQYF